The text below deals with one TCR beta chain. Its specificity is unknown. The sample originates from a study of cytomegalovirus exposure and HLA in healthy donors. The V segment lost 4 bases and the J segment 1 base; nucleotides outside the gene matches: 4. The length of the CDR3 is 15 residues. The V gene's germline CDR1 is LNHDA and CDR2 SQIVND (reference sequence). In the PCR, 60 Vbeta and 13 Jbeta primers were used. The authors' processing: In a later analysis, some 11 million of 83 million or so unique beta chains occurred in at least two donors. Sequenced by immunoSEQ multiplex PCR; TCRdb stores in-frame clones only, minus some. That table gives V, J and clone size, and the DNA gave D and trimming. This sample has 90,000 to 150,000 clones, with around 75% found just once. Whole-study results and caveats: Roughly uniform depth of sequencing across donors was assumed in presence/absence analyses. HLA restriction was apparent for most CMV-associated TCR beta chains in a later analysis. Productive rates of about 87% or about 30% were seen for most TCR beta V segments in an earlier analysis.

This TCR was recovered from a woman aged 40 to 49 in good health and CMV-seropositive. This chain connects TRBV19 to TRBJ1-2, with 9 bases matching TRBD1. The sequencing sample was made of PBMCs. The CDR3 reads CASSTLDRGNYGYTF. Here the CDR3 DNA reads TGTGCCAGTAGTACTCTGGACAGGGGTAACTATGGCTACACCTTC. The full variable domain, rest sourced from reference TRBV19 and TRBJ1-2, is DGGITQSPKYLFRKEGQNVTLSCEQNLNHDAMYWYRQDPGQGLRLIYYSQIVNDFQKGDIAEGYSVSREKKESFPLTVTSAQKNPTAFYLCASSTLDRGNYGYTFGSGTRLTVV.